This is a list of T cell receptor beta chains from one sample in a study of blood T cell repertoires in COVID-19. Generated by immunoSEQ multiplex PCR, the TCRdb table keeps only in-frame clones and is missing some. Of about 280,000 clones listed, 75% to 85% are singletons. The source material was peripheral blood. Source of these receptors: a man over 45 with active or convalescent COVID-19. Both conserved end residues are part of each CDR3. The D gene is left open where the match is weak. Clone size is given for some rows only: seen once, a few or many times, or a class if the clone is expanded.

clone_size: NA
j_call: TRBJ2-7
v_call: TRBV6-5
d_call: TRBD1
cdr3_aa: CASPTGQGLGEQYF
cdr3_nt: TGTGCCAGCCCAACGGGACAGGGCCTCGGCGAGCAGTACTTC

clone_size: NA
j_call: TRBJ1-1
v_call: TRBV2
d_call: NA
cdr3_aa: CASSRDVGNTEAFF
cdr3_nt: TGTGCCAGCAGCAGGGATGTTGGGAACACTGAAGCTTTCTTT

clone_size: NA
j_call: TRBJ1-6
v_call: TRBV18
d_call: TRBD1
cdr3_aa: CASSPLPGQGTSPLHF
cdr3_nt: TGTGCCAGCTCACCATTACCGGGACAGGGGACTTCACCCCTCCACTTT

clone_size: few
j_call: TRBJ2-6
v_call: TRBV18
d_call: NA
cdr3_aa: CASSPSRTALTINSGANVLTF
cdr3_nt: TGTGCCAGCTCACCCTCCAGGACAGCCCTCACTATAAACTCTGGGGCCAACGTCCTGACTTTC

clone_size: NA
j_call: TRBJ2-1
v_call: TRBV7-8
d_call: NA
cdr3_aa: CASSLDRYNEQFF
cdr3_nt: TGTGCCAGCAGCTTAGACAGGTACAATGAGCAGTTCTTC

clone_size: NA
j_call: TRBJ2-3
v_call: TRBV27
d_call: TRBD1
cdr3_aa: CASSPTYRGRTSDTQYF
cdr3_nt: TGTGCCAGCAGTCCGACTTACAGGGGGCGAACATCAGATACGCAGTATTTT

clone_size: NA
j_call: TRBJ1-1
v_call: TRBV7-9
d_call: NA
cdr3_aa: CASSPVGWEAFF
cdr3_nt: TGTGCCAGCAGCCCCGTCGGGTGGGAAGCTTTCTTT

clone_size: NA
j_call: TRBJ2-2
v_call: TRBV4-2
d_call: TRBD2
cdr3_aa: CASSPQRDPAGELFF
cdr3_nt: TGTGCCAGCAGCCCCCAGCGGGACCCAGCCGGGGAGCTGTTTTTT

clone_size: NA
j_call: TRBJ1-3
v_call: TRBV6-6
d_call: NA
cdr3_aa: CASSRQSPSGNTIYF
cdr3_nt: TGTGCCAGCAGTCGACAGTCCCCCTCTGGAAACACCATATATTTT

clone_size: once
j_call: TRBJ1-2
v_call: TRBV5-1
d_call: TRBD1
cdr3_aa: CASSVGDSPHGYTF
cdr3_nt: TGCGCCAGCAGCGTTGGGGACAGTCCCCATGGCTACACCTTC

clone_size: NA
j_call: TRBJ2-7
v_call: TRBV10-3
d_call: NA
cdr3_aa: CAISGGSSYEQYF
cdr3_nt: TGTGCCATCAGCGGGGGTTCCTCCTACGAGCAGTACTTC

clone_size: NA
j_call: TRBJ2-5
v_call: TRBV7-9
d_call: TRBD1
cdr3_aa: CASSLEQGETQYF
cdr3_nt: TGTGCCAGCAGCCTCGAACAGGGGGAGACCCAGTACTTC

clone_size: NA
j_call: TRBJ1-2
v_call: TRBV28
d_call: NA
cdr3_aa: CASSTRPGQFLNSNYGYTF
cdr3_nt: TGTGCCAGCAGTACGCGGCCCGGACAGTTCCTTAATTCTAACTATGGCTACACCTTC

clone_size: NA
j_call: TRBJ2-7
v_call: TRBV24-1
d_call: TRBD1
cdr3_aa: CATSLGQGAVNEQYF
cdr3_nt: TGTGCCACCAGTTTGGGACAGGGGGCCGTCAACGAGCAGTACTTC

clone_size: NA
j_call: TRBJ1-1
v_call: TRBV9
d_call: TRBD1
cdr3_aa: CASSPSGQGANTEAFF
cdr3_nt: TGTGCCAGCAGCCCCTCGGGACAGGGAGCAAACACTGAAGCTTTCTTT

clone_size: NA
j_call: TRBJ1-5
v_call: TRBV27
d_call: NA
cdr3_aa: CASSPINQPQHF
cdr3_nt: TGTGCCAGCAGTCCTATAAATCAGCCCCAGCATTTT

clone_size: NA
j_call: TRBJ1-2
v_call: TRBV5-8
d_call: TRBD1
cdr3_aa: CASSRGRTGGGYTF
cdr3_nt: TGTGCCAGCAGCCGTGGACGGACAGGGGGTGGCTACACCTTC

clone_size: NA
j_call: TRBJ1-5
v_call: TRBV9
d_call: NA
cdr3_aa: CASSVGLNQPQHF
cdr3_nt: TGTGCCAGCAGCGTAGGACTAAATCAGCCCCAGCATTTT

clone_size: NA
j_call: TRBJ1-5
v_call: TRBV6-5
d_call: NA
cdr3_aa: CASSYSGPNQPQHF
cdr3_nt: TGTGCCAGCAGTTACTCGGGGCCGAATCAGCCCCAGCATTTT

clone_size: NA
j_call: TRBJ2-7
v_call: TRBV7-9
d_call: NA
cdr3_aa: CASSPPPRPGEQYF
cdr3_nt: TGTGCCAGCAGCCCTCCCCCGCGTCCGGGGGAGCAGTACTTC

clone_size: NA
j_call: TRBJ2-1
v_call: TRBV27
d_call: NA
cdr3_aa: CASSSEGRGKNNEQFF
cdr3_nt: TGTGCCAGCAGTTCCGAGGGGCGGGGCAAGAACAATGAGCAGTTCTTC

clone_size: NA
j_call: TRBJ2-1
v_call: TRBV21-1
d_call: NA
cdr3_aa: CASSKSGGLESEQFF
cdr3_nt: TGTGCCAGCAGCAAATCTGGGGGACTAGAGAGTGAGCAGTTCTTC

clone_size: NA
j_call: TRBJ1-2
v_call: TRBV6-5
d_call: TRBD1
cdr3_aa: CASSLQGLGGYTF
cdr3_nt: TGTGCCAGCAGTCTACAGGGGCTCGGGGGCTACACCTTC

clone_size: once
j_call: TRBJ1-1
v_call: TRBV18
d_call: TRBD1
cdr3_aa: CASSLNRGPMNTEAFF
cdr3_nt: TGTGCCAGCTCCCTAAACAGGGGCCCCATGAACACTGAAGCTTTCTTT

clone_size: NA
j_call: TRBJ1-5
v_call: TRBV19
d_call: NA
cdr3_aa: CASSIIGGVAFLNQPQHF
cdr3_nt: TGTGCCAGTAGTATAATCGGAGGGGTGGCTTTCCTTAATCAGCCCCAGCATTTT

clone_size: NA
j_call: TRBJ1-1
v_call: TRBV5-4
d_call: NA
cdr3_aa: CASRRTAIHTEAFF
cdr3_nt: TGTGCCAGCAGGAGGACAGCAATTCACACTGAAGCTTTCTTT

clone_size: NA
j_call: TRBJ2-1
v_call: TRBV24-1
d_call: TRBD2
cdr3_aa: CATSDLRTSGREMALF
cdr3_nt: TGTGCCACCAGTGATTTGCGGACTAGCGGGAGGGAAATGGCCCTCTTC